This TCR beta chain was sequenced during a study of T cell repertoires in cytomegalovirus infection. The wider study: Peptides in the study included HLA-C-restricted and HLA-B-restricted CMV epitopes.

Concerning this clonotype: As yet, its antigen is unknown.

Study-wide points: Dominant in the ex vivo response were TCR beta clonotypes restricted by HLA-C and specific for CMV.

TCRdb ran MiXCR on the reads and lists one entry per CDR3 protein. The table lists approximately 990,000 distinct CDR3 sequences, 30% to 40% of them singletons. This TCR was recovered from a human donor in good health (CMV status not recorded). Some clones in this sample may be carry-over from other donors' samples. The material was cultured CD8+ T cells from PBMCs, obtained from culture after CMV antigen stimulation.

CDR3 coding DNA: TGTGCCAGCAGTTACGGACGACTAGCAACTGAGACCCAGTACTTC. This sequence encodes CASSYGRLATETQYF. This chain connects TRBV6-5 to TRBJ2-5; 7 bases match TRBD2. Germline CDR1 MNHEY, CDR2 SVGAGI. Trimming at V came to 2 bases and at J to 5 bases, leaving 8 bases not matched to a gene. The CDR3 contains 15 residues.